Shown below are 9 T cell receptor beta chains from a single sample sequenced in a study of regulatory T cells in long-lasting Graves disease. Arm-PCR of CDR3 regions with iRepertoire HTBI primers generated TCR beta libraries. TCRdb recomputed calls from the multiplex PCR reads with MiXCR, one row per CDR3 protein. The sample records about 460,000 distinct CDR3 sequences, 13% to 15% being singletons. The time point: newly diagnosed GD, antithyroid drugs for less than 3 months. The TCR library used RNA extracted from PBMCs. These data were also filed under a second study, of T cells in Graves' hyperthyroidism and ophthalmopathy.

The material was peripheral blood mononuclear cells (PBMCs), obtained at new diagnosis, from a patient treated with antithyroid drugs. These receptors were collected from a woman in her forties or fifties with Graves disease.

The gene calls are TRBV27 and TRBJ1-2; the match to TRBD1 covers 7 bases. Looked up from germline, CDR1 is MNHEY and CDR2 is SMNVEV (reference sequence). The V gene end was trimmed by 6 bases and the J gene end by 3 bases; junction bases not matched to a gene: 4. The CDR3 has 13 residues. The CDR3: CASRQGGYYGYTF. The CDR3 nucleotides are TGTGCCAGCAGACAAGGGGGCTACTATGGCTACACCTTC.

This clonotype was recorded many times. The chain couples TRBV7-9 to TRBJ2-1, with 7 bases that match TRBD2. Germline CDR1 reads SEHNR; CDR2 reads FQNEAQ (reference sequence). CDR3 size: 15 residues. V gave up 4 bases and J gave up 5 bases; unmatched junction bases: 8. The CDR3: CASSYLAETNNEQFF. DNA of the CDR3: TGTGCCAGCAGCTACCTAGCGGAGACAAACAATGAGCAGTTCTTC.

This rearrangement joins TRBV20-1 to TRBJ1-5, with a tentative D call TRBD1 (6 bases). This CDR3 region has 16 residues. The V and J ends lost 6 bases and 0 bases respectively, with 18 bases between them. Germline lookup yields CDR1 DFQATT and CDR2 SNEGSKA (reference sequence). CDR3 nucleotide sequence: TGCAGTGCCACAATCTTGACAGGAGATAGCAATCAGCCCCAGCATTTT. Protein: CSATILTGDSNQPQHF.

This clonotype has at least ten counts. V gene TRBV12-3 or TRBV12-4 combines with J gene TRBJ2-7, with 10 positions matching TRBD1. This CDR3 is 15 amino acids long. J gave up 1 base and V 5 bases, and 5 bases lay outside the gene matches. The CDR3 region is CASSPRDRGSYEQYF. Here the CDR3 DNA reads TGTGCCAGCAGTCCACGGGACAGGGGATCCTACGAGCAGTACTTC.

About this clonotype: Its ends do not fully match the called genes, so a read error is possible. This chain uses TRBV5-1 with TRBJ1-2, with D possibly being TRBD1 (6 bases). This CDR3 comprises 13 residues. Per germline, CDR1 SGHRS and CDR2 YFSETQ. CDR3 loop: CASRVPDSYGFTF. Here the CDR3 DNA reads TGCGCCAGCCGAGTACCGGACAGCTATGGCTTCACCTTC.

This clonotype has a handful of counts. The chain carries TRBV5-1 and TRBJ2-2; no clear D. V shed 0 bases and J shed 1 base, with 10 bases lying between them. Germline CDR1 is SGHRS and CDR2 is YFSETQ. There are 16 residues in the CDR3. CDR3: CASSLARLENTGELFF. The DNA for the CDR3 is TGCGCCAGCAGCTTGGCCCGTCTAGAGAACACCGGGGAGCTGTTTTTT.

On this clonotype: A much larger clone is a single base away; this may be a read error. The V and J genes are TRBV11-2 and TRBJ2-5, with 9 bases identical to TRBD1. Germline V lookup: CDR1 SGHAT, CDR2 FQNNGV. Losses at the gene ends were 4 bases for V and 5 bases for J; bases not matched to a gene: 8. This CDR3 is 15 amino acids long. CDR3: CASSWGTGLMETQYF. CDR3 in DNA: TGTGCCAGCAGCTGGGGGACAGGGCTAATGGAGACCCAGTACTTC.

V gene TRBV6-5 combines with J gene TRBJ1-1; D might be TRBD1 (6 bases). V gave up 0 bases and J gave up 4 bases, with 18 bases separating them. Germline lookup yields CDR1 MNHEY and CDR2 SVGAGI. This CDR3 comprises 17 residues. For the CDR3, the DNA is TGTGCCAGCAGTTACTCCACCCCAACAGGGACTTTCACTGAAGCTTTCTTT. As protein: CASSYSTPTGTFTEAFF.

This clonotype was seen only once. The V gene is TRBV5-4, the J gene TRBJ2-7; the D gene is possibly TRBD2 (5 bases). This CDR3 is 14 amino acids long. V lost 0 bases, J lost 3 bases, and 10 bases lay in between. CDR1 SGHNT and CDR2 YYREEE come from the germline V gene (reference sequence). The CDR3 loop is CASSLDGMGYEQYF. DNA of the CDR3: TGTGCCAGCAGCTTGGACGGGATGGGCTACGAGCAGTACTTC.